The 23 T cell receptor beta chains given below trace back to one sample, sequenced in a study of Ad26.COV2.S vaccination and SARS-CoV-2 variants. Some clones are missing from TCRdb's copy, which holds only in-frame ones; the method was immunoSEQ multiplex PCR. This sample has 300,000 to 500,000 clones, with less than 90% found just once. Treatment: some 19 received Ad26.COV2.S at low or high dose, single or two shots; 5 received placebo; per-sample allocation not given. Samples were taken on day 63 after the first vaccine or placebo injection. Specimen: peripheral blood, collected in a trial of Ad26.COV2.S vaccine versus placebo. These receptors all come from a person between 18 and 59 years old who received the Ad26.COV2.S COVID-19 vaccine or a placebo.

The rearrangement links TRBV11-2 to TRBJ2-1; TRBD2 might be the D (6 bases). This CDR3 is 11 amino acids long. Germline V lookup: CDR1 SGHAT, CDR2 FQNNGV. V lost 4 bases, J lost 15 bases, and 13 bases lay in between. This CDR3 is CASSSGGRVFF. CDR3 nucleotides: TGTGCCAGCAGCTCCGGGGGACGTGTGTTCTTC.

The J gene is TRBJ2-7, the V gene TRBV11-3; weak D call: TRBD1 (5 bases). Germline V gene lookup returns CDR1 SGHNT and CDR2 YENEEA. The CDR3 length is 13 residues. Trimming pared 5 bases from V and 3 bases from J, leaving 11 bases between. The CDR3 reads CASSLSDSYEQYF. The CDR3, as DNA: TGTGCCAGCAGCCTATCCGACAGCTACGAGCAGTACTTC.

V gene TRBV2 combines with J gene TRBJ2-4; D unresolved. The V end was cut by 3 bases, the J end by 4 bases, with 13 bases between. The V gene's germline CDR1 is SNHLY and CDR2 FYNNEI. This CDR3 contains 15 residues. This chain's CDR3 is CASSEASAEKNIQYF. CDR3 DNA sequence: TGTGCCAGCAGTGAGGCCTCGGCAGAAAAAAACATTCAGTACTTC.

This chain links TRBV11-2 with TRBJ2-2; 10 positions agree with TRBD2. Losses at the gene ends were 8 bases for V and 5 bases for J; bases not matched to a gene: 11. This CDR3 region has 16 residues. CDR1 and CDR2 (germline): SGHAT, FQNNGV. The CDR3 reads CASSPSGGTETGELFF. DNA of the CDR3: TGTGCCAGCTCGCCTAGCGGGGGCACGGAAACCGGGGAGCTGTTTTTT.

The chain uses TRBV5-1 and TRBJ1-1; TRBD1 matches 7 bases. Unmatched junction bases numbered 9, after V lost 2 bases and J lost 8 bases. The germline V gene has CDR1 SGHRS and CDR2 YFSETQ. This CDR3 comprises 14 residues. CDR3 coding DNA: TGCGCCAGCAGCTTACTTCCAGGGGGGGCGGAAGCTTTCTTT. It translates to CASSLLPGGAEAFF.

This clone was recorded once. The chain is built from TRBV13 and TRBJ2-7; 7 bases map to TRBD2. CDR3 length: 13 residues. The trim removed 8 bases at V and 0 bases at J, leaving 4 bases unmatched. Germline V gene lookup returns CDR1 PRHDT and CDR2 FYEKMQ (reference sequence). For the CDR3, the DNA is TGTGCCAGCTCGCGGGGGACCTCCTACGAGCAGTACTTC. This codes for CASSRGTSYEQYF.

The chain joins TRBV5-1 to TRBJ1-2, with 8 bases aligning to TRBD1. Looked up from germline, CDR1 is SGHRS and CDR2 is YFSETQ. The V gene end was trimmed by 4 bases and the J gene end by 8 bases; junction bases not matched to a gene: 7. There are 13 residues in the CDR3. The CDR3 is CASSLDRGEGYTF. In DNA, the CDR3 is TGCGCCAGCAGCCTTGACAGGGGTGAGGGCTACACCTTC.

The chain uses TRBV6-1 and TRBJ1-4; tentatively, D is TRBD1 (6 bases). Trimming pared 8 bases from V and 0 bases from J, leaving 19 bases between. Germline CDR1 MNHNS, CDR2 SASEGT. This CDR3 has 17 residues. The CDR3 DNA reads TGTGCCAGCCGTGGGGGCCAACGACTCGCAACTAATGAAAAACTGTTTTTT. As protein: CASRGGQRLATNEKLFF.

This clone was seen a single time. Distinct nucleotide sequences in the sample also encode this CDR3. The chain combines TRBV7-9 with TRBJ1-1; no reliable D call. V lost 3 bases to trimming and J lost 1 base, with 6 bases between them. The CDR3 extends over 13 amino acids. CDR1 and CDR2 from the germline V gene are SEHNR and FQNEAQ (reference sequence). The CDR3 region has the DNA TGTGCCAGCAGCTTCTCGGGGAACACTGAAGCTTTCTTT. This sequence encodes CASSFSGNTEAFF.

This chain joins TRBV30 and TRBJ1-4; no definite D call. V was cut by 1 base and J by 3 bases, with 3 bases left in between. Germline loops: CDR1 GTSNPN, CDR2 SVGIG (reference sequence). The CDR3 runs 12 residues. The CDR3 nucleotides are TGTGCCTGGAGTGAGGCTAATGAAAAACTGTTTTTT. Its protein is CAWSEANEKLFF.

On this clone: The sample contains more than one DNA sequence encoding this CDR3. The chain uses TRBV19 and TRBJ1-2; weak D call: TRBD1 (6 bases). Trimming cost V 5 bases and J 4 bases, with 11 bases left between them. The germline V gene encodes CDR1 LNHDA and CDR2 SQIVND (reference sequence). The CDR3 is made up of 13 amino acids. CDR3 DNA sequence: TGTGCCAGTAGTTTCAGGGGATCCTATGGCTACACCTTC. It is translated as CASSFRGSYGYTF.

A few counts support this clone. CDR3 in DNA: TGTGCCAGCAGCCCCCCCTTGGCTGGTTTGATGAACACTGAAGCTTTCTTT. The encoded protein is CASSPPLAGLMNTEAFF. The chain uses TRBV16 and TRBJ1-1; unclear D gene. V was clipped by 4 bases and J by 0 bases, with 18 bases between them. CDR1 is KGHSY and CDR2 is FQNENV in the germline V gene. The CDR3 sequence is 17 residues long.

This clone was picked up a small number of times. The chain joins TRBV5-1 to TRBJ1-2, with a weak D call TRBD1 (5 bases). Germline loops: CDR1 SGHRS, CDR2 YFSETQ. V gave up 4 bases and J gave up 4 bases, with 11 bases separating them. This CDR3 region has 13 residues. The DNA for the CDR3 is TGCGCCAGCAGCCACGAAACAGGCTATGGCTACACCTTC. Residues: CASSHETGYGYTF.

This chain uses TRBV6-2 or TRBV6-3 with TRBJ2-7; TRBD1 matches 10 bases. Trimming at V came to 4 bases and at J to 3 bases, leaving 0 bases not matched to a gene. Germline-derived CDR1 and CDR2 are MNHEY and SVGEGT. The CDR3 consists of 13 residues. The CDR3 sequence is CASSWTGGYEQYF. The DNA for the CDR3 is TGTGCCAGCAGTTGGACAGGGGGCTACGAGCAGTACTTC.

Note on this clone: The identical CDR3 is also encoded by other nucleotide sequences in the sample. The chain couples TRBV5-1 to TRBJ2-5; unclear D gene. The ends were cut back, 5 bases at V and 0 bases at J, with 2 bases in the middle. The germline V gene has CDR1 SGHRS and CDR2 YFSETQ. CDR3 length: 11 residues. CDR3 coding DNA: TGCGCCAGCAGTTACCAAGAGACCCAGTACTTC. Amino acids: CASSYQETQYF.

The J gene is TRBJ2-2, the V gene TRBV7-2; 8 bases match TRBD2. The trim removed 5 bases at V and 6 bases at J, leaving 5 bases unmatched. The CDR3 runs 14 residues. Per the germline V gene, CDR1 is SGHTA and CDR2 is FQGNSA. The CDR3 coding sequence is TGTGCCAGCAGCCCCTACGGGGGGGCCGGGGAGCTGTTTTTT. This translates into CASSPYGGAGELFF.

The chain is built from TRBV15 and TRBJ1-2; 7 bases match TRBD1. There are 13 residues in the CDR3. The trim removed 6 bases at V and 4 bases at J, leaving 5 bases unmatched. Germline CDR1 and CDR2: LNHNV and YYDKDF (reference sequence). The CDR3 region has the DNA TGTGCCACCAGGCCAGGGGGATCCTATGGCTACACCTTC. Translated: CATRPGGSYGYTF.

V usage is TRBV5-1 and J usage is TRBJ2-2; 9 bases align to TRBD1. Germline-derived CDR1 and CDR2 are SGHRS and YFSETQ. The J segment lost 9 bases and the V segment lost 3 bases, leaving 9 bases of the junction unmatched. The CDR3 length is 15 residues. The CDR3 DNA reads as TGCGCCAGCAGCTGGACCGGGACAGGGATACGGGAGCTGTTTTTT. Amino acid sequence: CASSWTGTGIRELFF.

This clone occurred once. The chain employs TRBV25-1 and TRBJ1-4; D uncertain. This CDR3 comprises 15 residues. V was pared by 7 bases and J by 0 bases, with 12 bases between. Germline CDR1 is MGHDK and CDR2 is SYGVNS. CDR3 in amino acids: CASMAGPATNEKLFF. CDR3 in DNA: TGTGCCAGCATGGCAGGACCAGCAACTAATGAAAAACTGTTTTTT.

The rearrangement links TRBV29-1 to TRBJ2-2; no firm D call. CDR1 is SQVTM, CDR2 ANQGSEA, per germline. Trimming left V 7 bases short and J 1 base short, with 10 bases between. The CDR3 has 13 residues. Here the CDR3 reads CSGIRQNTGELFF. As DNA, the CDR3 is TGCAGCGGGATTAGACAGAACACCGGGGAGCTGTTTTTT.

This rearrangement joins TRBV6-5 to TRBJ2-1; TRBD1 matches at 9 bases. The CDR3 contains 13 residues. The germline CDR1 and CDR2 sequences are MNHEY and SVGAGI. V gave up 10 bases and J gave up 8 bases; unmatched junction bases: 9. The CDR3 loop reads CATLDRGFYEQFF. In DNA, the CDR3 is TGTGCCACGTTGGACAGGGGCTTTTATGAGCAGTTCTTC.

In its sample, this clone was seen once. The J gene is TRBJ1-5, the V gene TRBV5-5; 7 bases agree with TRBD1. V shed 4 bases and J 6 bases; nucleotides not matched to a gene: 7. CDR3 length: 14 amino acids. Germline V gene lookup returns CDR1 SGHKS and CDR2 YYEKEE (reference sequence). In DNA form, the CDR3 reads TGTGCCAGCAGCCGAGATACAGGGGCTCAGCCCCAGCATTTT. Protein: CASSRDTGAQPQHF.

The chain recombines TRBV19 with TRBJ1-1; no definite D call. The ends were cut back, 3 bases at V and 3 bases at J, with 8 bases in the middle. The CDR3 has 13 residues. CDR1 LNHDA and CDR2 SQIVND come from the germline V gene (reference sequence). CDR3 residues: CASSIVTYTEAFF. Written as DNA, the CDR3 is TGTGCCAGTAGTATTGTTACATACACTGAAGCTTTCTTT.